One sample yielded the 31 T cell receptor beta chains listed below, sequenced in a study of CD8+ T cells in alopecia areata. After isolation, RNA underwent reverse transcription to generate cDNA as the sequencing template. Libraries were prepared by immunoSEQ multiplex PCR; TCRdb keeps only in-frame clonotypes and omits some of them. The profile shows 90,000 to 130,000 clones, over 55% of them singletons. The sample taken for sequencing was NKG2D-low CD8+ T cells sorted from blood. The receptors originated from a human donor with alopecia areata.

This chain connects TRBV19 to TRBJ1-5; the match to TRBD1 covers 10 bases. The CDR3 is 13 residues long. Trimming removed 8 bases from V and 4 bases from J; junction bases left unmatched: 2. Germline assignment: CDR1 LNHDA and CDR2 SQIVND (reference sequence). CDR3 in amino acids: CASGTGENQPQHF. CDR3 nucleotides: TGTGCCAGTGGGACAGGGGAGAATCAGCCCCAGCATTTT.

This chain links TRBV5-4 with TRBJ2-1; D unresolved. The germline V gene has CDR1 SGHNT and CDR2 YYREEE (reference sequence). The CDR3 has 12 amino acids. V lost 0 bases and J lost 6, with 4 bases in between. The CDR3 DNA reads TGTGCCAGCAGCTTGGCTAGCAATGAGCAGTTCTTC. Its protein is CASSLASNEQFF. Full variable domain (outside the CDR3, taken from reference TRBV5-4 and TRBJ2-1): ETGVTQSPTHLIKTRGQQVTLRCSSQSGHNTVSWYQQALGQGPQFIFQYYREEENGRGNFPPRFSGLQFPNYSSELNVNALELDDSALYLCASSLASNEQFFGPGTRLTVL.

The chain links TRBV7-9 to TRBJ1-4, with D hard to call. The CDR3 length is 13 residues. Germline CDR1 reads SEHNR; CDR2 reads FQNEAQ (reference sequence). Trimming cost V 5 bases and J 8 bases, with 12 bases left between them. The CDR3 reads CASSPSAVEKLFF. The DNA of the CDR3 is TGTGCCAGCAGCCCTTCAGCAGTAGAAAAACTGTTTTTT.

This clone appeared a few times. The chain has TRBV25-1 and TRBJ2-7; D may be TRBD1 (6 bases). Germline V gene sequence: CDR1 MGHDK, CDR2 SYGVNS. The germline V and J ends were trimmed by 1 base and 3 bases, with 7 bases remaining between them. This CDR3 is 13 amino acids long. CDR3 protein: CASSELGGYEQYF. CDR3 in DNA: TGTGCCAGCAGTGAATTAGGGGGCTACGAGCAGTACTTC.

This clone has only a few counts. The chain has TRBV30 and TRBJ2-1, with no clear D. V was trimmed by 1 base and J by 8 bases, leaving 12 bases between them. CDR1 is GTSNPN, CDR2 SVGIG, per germline (reference sequence). This CDR3 comprises 13 residues. CDR3 bases: TGTGCCTGGAGTGCCGGGCCCAGCGATGAGCAGTTCTTC. Encoded protein: CAWSAGPSDEQFF.

The chain combines TRBV27 with TRBJ2-1; D is tentatively TRBD1 or TRBD2 (5 bases each). The germline CDR1 and CDR2 sequences are MNHEY and SMNVEV (reference sequence). This CDR3 region has 14 residues. Trimming shortened V by 5 bases and J by 4 bases, and 12 bases separated the two germline ends. The CDR3 DNA sequence: TGTGCCAGCAGTCCCGAGGGGCTATACAATGAGCAGTTCTTC. Its protein is CASSPEGLYNEQFF.

The J gene is TRBJ2-7, the V gene TRBV7-9; D not certain. This CDR3 spans 13 amino acids. Germline CDR1 and CDR2: SEHNR and FQNEAQ (reference sequence). V was shortened by 6 bases and J by 6 bases, with 15 bases between the two germline ends. The CDR3 DNA is TGTGCCAGCAGTTCATCGGGCCTTCTCGAGCAGTACTTC. It is translated as CASSSSGLLEQYF.

J is TRBJ2-1 and V is TRBV10-1; 9 nucleotides match TRBD1. In germline, CDR1 is WNHNN, CDR2 SYGVQD (reference sequence). The CDR3 spans 16 residues. Trimming removed 0 bases from V and 7 bases from J; junction bases left unmatched: 7. CDR3 loop: CASSESRTGAGNEQFF. In DNA form, the CDR3 reads TGCGCCAGCAGTGAGTCCCGGACAGGGGCCGGGAATGAGCAGTTCTTC.

This chain uses TRBV4-1 with TRBJ2-1, with D tentatively TRBD2 (5 bases). With 1 base removed from V and 4 bases from J, the gap between germline ends came to 11 bases. The CDR3 runs to 15 residues. CDR1 is MGHRA, CDR2 YSYEKL, per germline. CDR3 sequence reads: CASSQGDYVYNEQFF. CDR3 sequence (DNA): TGCGCCAGCAGCCAAGGAGACTACGTATACAATGAGCAGTTCTTC.

A few counts support this clone. The junction and the germline gene differ at one end; a read error may be behind it. This sequence joins TRBV7-7 and TRBJ2-5, with D perhaps TRBD2 (5 bases). The CDR3 length is 14 residues. CDR1 and CDR2 from the germline V gene are SSHAT and FNYEAQ (reference sequence). CDR3 in amino acids: CASSSTGMEETQYF. The CDR3 DNA reads as TGTGCTAGCAGCTCCACGGGGATGGAAGAGACCCAGTACTTC.

The chain uses TRBV28 and TRBJ2-1; no clear D. This CDR3 has 13 residues. V was clipped by 2 bases and J by 6 bases, with 8 bases between them. In germline, CDR1 is MDHEN, CDR2 SYDVKM. The CDR3 is CASSLVAVNEQFF. The CDR3 DNA follows: TGTGCCAGCAGTTTAGTTGCCGTCAATGAGCAGTTCTTC. The full variable domain, rest sourced from reference TRBV28 and TRBJ2-1, is DVKVTQSSRYLVKRTGEKVFLECVQDMDHENMFWYRQDPGLGLRLIYFSYDVKMKEKGDIPEGYSVSREKKERFSLILESASTNQTSMYLCASSLVAVNEQFFGPGTRLTVL.

In this sample, this clone turned up a few times. The chain has TRBV28 and TRBJ2-1, with 8 bases identical to TRBD2. Germline CDR1 MDHEN, CDR2 SYDVKM. The trim removed 5 bases at V and 4 bases at J, leaving 7 bases unmatched. The CDR3 sequence is 15 residues long. CDR3 residues: CASSTRGGLYNEQFF. The CDR3 DNA is TGTGCCAGCAGTACTCGCGGGGGGTTATACAATGAGCAGTTCTTC.

This chain links TRBV11-2 with TRBJ2-1; D perhaps matches TRBD2 (6 bases). CDR1 and CDR2 from the germline V gene are SGHAT and FQNNGV. V was cut by 2 bases and J by 6 bases, with 11 bases left in between. The CDR3 has 14 residues. CDR3 coding DNA: TGTGCCAGCAGCTTACCTAGCGCTGCCAATGAGCAGTTCTTC. This gives the protein CASSLPSAANEQFF.

The chain recombines TRBV5-1 with TRBJ2-3; D remains unclear. Deletions cut 3 bases from V and 0 bases from J, with 2 bases between. There are 12 residues in the CDR3. CDR1 and CDR2 (germline): SGHRS, YFSETQ. CDR3 sequence: CASSSSTDTQYF. CDR3 in DNA: TGCGCCAGCAGCTCTAGCACAGATACGCAGTATTTT.

In DNA, the CDR3 is TGCAGTGCGGTGGACACCGGGGAGCTGTTTTTT. It yields the protein CSAVDTGELFF. This rearrangement joins TRBV20-1 to TRBJ2-2; D unresolved. Germline-derived CDR1 and CDR2 are DFQATT and SNEGSKA (reference sequence). The CDR3 totals 11 residues. Trimming removed 6 bases at V and 3 bases at J, with 5 bases between.

CDR3 protein: CAISPSNLAAITDTQYF. In DNA form, the CDR3 reads TGTGCCATCAGCCCATCAAACTTAGCGGCGATCACAGATACGCAGTATTTT. This rearrangement joins TRBV10-3 to TRBJ2-3; a weak D match, TRBD2 (6 bases). Germline-derived CDR1 and CDR2 are ENHRY and SYGVKD. The CDR3 is made up of 17 amino acids. V was shortened by 6 bases and J by 2 bases, with 21 bases between the two germline ends.

This sequence joins TRBV4-1 and TRBJ2-7; 7 nucleotides align to TRBD2. The ends lost 2 bases at V and 2 bases at J; junction bases unmatched: 6. Germline lookup yields CDR1 MGHRA and CDR2 YSYEKL. The CDR3 covers 15 residues. CDR3 in DNA: TGCGCCAGCAGCCAAATGGCTAGCGGAACCTACGAGCAGTACTTC. Translation gives CASSQMASGTYEQYF.

V gene TRBV9 combines with J gene TRBJ2-2; 9 nucleotides align to TRBD1. The ends lost 3 bases at V and 0 bases at J; junction bases unmatched: 6. The CDR3 spans 17 residues. The germline CDR1 and CDR2 sequences are SGDLS and YYNGEE. The CDR3 region has the DNA TGTGCCAGCAGCGCGAACAGGGGGCAACCGAACACCGGGGAGCTGTTTTTT. Translated, it gives CASSANRGQPNTGELFF.

The chain has TRBV2 and TRBJ2-5; tentative D call: TRBD1 (5 bases). Germline lookup yields CDR1 SNHLY and CDR2 FYNNEI. The CDR3 has 15 amino acids. V was cut by 6 bases and J by 1 base, with 15 bases left in between. The chain's CDR3 is CASRTAFSFQETQYF. The CDR3 DNA sequence: TGTGCCAGCAGGACAGCGTTTTCTTTCCAAGAGACCCAGTACTTC.

The rearrangement links TRBV7-3 to TRBJ2-3; the match to TRBD2 covers 9 bases. The germline V gene encodes CDR1 SGHTA and CDR2 FQGTGA. J lost 5 bases, V lost 2 bases, and 8 bases had no gene match. CDR3 length equals 16 residues. The CDR3 here is CASSLFAGGPEDTQYF. Here the CDR3 DNA reads TGTGCCAGCAGCTTATTTGCGGGAGGGCCGGAAGATACGCAGTATTTT.

This sequence joins TRBV5-1 and TRBJ2-7; 11 bases line up with TRBD2. CDR3 length: 16 residues. Germline assignment: CDR1 SGHRS and CDR2 YFSETQ. Trimming removed 0 bases from V and 4 bases from J; junction bases left unmatched: 6. CDR3 in DNA: TGCGCCAGCAGCTTGGTTACTAGCGGGAGCTATTACGAGCAGTACTTC. Translated: CASSLVTSGSYYEQYF.

The rearrangement links TRBV15 to TRBJ2-2; no clear D gene. V lost 1 base and J lost 2, with 11 bases in between. This CDR3 comprises 16 residues. Germline values: CDR1 LNHNV, CDR2 YYDKDF (reference sequence). CDR3 nucleotides: TGTGCCACCAGCAGAGGCTCGACCTTCAACACCGGGGAGCTGTTTTTT. Translated: CATSRGSTFNTGELFF.

For the CDR3, the DNA is TGCGCCAGCAGCTTGGGACAAGCTGAAGCTTTCTTT. It yields the protein CASSLGQAEAFF. The rearrangement joins TRBV5-1 to TRBJ1-1; D is ambiguous. The CDR3 is 12 amino acids. From germline, CDR1 is SGHRS and CDR2 YFSETQ. Trimming removed 0 bases at V and 6 bases at J, with 6 bases between.

This chain connects TRBV4-1 to TRBJ2-5, with 7 bases identical to TRBD1. Germline-derived CDR1 and CDR2 are MGHRA and YSYEKL. The CDR3 is 15 residues long. The J segment lost 4 bases and the V segment lost 4 bases, leaving 9 bases of the junction unmatched. Here the CDR3 DNA reads TGCGCCAGCAGCCGTACTACAGGGGTTGGAGAGACCCAGTACTTC. It specifies CASSRTTGVGETQYF.

V gene TRBV27 combines with J gene TRBJ2-7; no clear D. The CDR3 length is 14 residues. CDR1 MNHEY and CDR2 SMNVEV come from the germline V gene (reference sequence). The V and J ends lost 4 bases and 2 bases respectively, with 12 bases between them. The CDR3, as DNA: TGTGCCAGCAGTTCTGCAGTCACGCCCTACGAGCAGTACTTC. Translated, it gives CASSSAVTPYEQYF.

Remarks on this clone: This sample also contains other DNA sequences that code for the same CDR3. The V and J genes are TRBV13 and TRBJ2-7; TRBD1 matches 10 bases. The length of the CDR3 is 14 residues. With 3 bases clipped from V and 4 bases from J, the junction kept 3 bases outside the gene matches. Germline-derived CDR1 and CDR2 are PRHDT and FYEKMQ (reference sequence). CDR3 sequence (DNA): TGTGCCAGCAGCTTCGGGACAGGGGAATACGAGCAGTACTTC. It codes for CASSFGTGEYEQYF.

V usage is TRBV29-1 and J usage is TRBJ1-2; D gene unclear. This CDR3 contains 16 residues. CDR1 and CDR2 from the germline V gene are SQVTM and ANQGSEA. The V gene lost 4 bases and the J gene lost 3 bases, with 21 bases spanning the gap. The DNA for the CDR3 is TGCAGCGTTGGTCCCGCCGACATCCTAAGCGACTATGGCTACACCTTC. It codes for CSVGPADILSDYGYTF.

The gene calls are TRBV11-2 and TRBJ2-1, with a possible D match to TRBD1 (6 bases). In germline, CDR1 is SGHAT, CDR2 FQNNGV. V lost 3 bases and J 7 bases, leaving 10 bases between the germline ends. CDR3 size: 13 residues. The CDR3 here is CASSLRTENEQFF. The CDR3 DNA sequence: TGTGCCAGCAGCTTGCGGACAGAAAATGAGCAGTTCTTC.

V gene TRBV7-6 combines with J gene TRBJ1-2, with D possibly TRBD1 on 5 matching bases. The CDR3 runs 13 residues. Germline CDR1 SGHVS, CDR2 FNYEAQ. V lost 1 base and J lost 10, with 13 bases in between. The CDR3 is CASSLGSGSPYTF. Here the CDR3 DNA reads TGTGCCAGCAGCTTAGGATCAGGGTCCCCCTACACCTTC.

This chain links TRBV28 with TRBJ1-5, with D unresolved. Per the germline V gene, CDR1 is MDHEN and CDR2 is SYDVKM. The CDR3 is 15 amino acids. V dropped 2 bases and J dropped 3 bases, with 11 bases sitting between them. The CDR3 protein is CASSLTLADNQPQHF. DNA for the CDR3: TGTGCCAGCAGTTTAACGTTAGCGGACAATCAGCCCCAGCATTTT. Full variable domain (rest looked up from reference TRBV28 and TRBJ1-5): DVKVTQSSRYLVKRTGEKVFLECVQDMDHENMFWYRQDPGLGLRLIYFSYDVKMKEKGDIPEGYSVSREKKERFSLILESASTNQTSMYLCASSLTLADNQPQHFGDGTRLSIL.

The chain recombines TRBV4-1 with TRBJ2-2; D is undetermined. The CDR3 has 13 amino acids. Trimming left V 0 bases short and J 10 bases short, with 9 bases between. From germline, CDR1 is MGHRA and CDR2 YSYEKL. The CDR3 DNA sequence: TGCGCCAGCAGCCAAGATAGCCCCCCGGAGCTGTTTTTT. Residues: CASSQDSPPELFF.